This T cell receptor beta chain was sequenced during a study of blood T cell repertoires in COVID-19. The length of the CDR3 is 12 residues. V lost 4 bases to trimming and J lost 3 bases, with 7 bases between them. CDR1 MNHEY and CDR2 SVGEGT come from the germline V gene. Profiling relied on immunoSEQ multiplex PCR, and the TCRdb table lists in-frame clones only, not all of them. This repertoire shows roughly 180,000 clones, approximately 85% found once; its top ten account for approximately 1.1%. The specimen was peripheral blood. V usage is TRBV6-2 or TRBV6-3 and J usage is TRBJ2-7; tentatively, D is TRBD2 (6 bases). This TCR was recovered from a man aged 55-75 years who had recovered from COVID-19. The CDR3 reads CASSFGGYEQYF. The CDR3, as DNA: TGTGCCAGCAGTTTCGGGGGCTACGAGCAGTACTTC.